These T cell receptor beta chains were read from a single sample in a study of blood T cell repertoires in COVID-19. Assay: immunoSEQ multiplex PCR; the TCRdb copy retains only in-frame clones and omits some. The sample shows 95,000 to 100,000 clones, 60% to 85% of them seen only once. Sequenced sample: peripheral blood. All receptors derive from a woman of 80 years or more with active or convalescent COVID-19. Each CDR3 is given with its conserved first and last residue. The D gene is left open where the match is weak. Only some rows state a clone size, as once, few, many or a class for expanded clones.

>TRBJ2-1|TRBV2|medium-sized|-
CASSRVGSSSYNEQFF
TGTGCCAGCAGTCGAGTGGGCTCGAGCTCCTACAATGAGCAGTTCTTC
>TRBJ1-2|TRBV3-1/TRBV3-2|once|TRBD1
CASSQRDSGEGYTF
TGTGCCAGCAGTCAAAGGGACAGTGGGGAAGGCTACACCTTC
>TRBJ2-1|TRBV27|few|-
CASTGFPPSYNEQFF
TGTGCCAGCACGGGATTTCCCCCCTCCTACAATGAGCAGTTCTTC
>TRBJ2-2|TRBV4-2|-|-
CASSQDPGGELFF
TGTGCCAGCAGCCAAGATCCCGGCGGGGAGCTGTTTTTT
>TRBJ2-3|TRBV12-5|-|-
CASGLGSARDTQYF
TGTGCTAGTGGTTTGGGTAGCGCCCGAGATACGCAGTATTTT
>TRBJ2-2|TRBV9|-|TRBD1
CASSPHFRDSNTGELFF
TGTGCCAGCAGCCCGCATTTCCGGGACAGTAACACCGGGGAGCTGTTTTTT
>TRBJ2-4|TRBV7-3|-|TRBD2
CASSRTSGNIQYF
TGTGCCAGCAGTCGGACTAGCGGAAACATTCAGTACTTC
>TRBJ1-1|TRBV5-1|-|-
CASSGGLPNTEAFF
TGCGCCAGCAGCGGGGGACTCCCGAACACTGAAGCTTTCTTT
>TRBJ1-2|TRBV7-6|-|-
CASSPELGQSNYGYTF
TGTGCCAGCAGCCCGGAGCTGGGGCAATCGAACTATGGCTACACCTTC
>TRBJ2-3|TRBV14|-|TRBD2
CASSQDIGTSGRDFTDTQYF
TGTGCCAGCAGCCAAGATATCGGGACTAGCGGGAGGGACTTCACAGATACGCAGTATTTT
>TRBJ2-7|TRBV18|-|-
CASSRDLFYEQYF
TGTGCCAGCTCACGGGACTTATTCTACGAGCAGTACTTC
>TRBJ1-6|TRBV28|-|TRBD1
CASSLDRDNSPLHF
TGTGCCAGCAGTCTGGACAGGGATAATTCACCCCTCCACTTT
>TRBJ2-3|TRBV6-5|-|TRBD2
CASSYLAGSTDTQYF
TGTGCCAGCAGTTACCTAGCGGGATCCACAGATACGCAGTATTTT
>TRBJ2-5|TRBV14|-|-
CASSQGGDRRLKTQYF
TGTGCCAGCAGCCAAGGGGGGGACCGGAGGTTGAAGACCCAGTACTTC
>TRBJ2-1|TRBV24-1|-|TRBD1
CATSDPGGAADEQFF
TGTGCCACCAGTGATCCAGGGGGCGCGGCGGATGAGCAGTTCTTC
>TRBJ2-7|TRBV6-5|-|-
CASSSTGLYEQYF
TGTGCCAGCAGTTCCACAGGGCTCTACGAGCAGTACTTC
>TRBJ2-7|TRBV7-3|-|TRBD1
CASSLKGQGNSEQYF
TGTGCCAGCAGCTTAAAGGGACAGGGGAACTCCGAGCAGTACTTC
>TRBJ2-3|TRBV7-9|-|TRBD1
CASSLPRQGTADTQYF
TGTGCCAGCAGCTTACCGAGACAGGGGACGGCAGATACGCAGTATTTT
>TRBJ2-2|TRBV5-1|-|TRBD1
CASSLTGTGGTGELFF
TGCGCCAGCAGCTTAACCGGGACAGGGGGCACCGGGGAGCTGTTTTTT
>TRBJ1-5|TRBV23-1|once|TRBD1
CASDLGTGGQSAPAF
TGCGCCAGCGACCTAGGGACAGGGGGGCAATCAGCCCCAGCATTT
>TRBJ2-1|TRBV2|-|TRBD1
CASSKGQGPDSNEQFF
TGTGCCAGCAGTAAGGGACAGGGTCCTGATAGCAATGAGCAGTTCTTC
>TRBJ1-3|TRBV11-2|-|-
CASSLGLAGNTIYF
TGTGCCAGCAGCTTAGGACTGGCTGGAAACACCATATATTTT
>TRBJ2-5|TRBV19|-|-
CASSRTFPGEETQYF
TGTGCCAGTAGTAGGACCTTCCCGGGGGAGGAGACCCAGTACTTC
>TRBJ1-2|TRBV7-8|-|-
CASSLTAGSPNYGYTF
TGTGCCAGCAGCTTAACGGCGGGGTCGCCTAACTATGGCTACACCTTC
>TRBJ2-1|TRBV11-3|once|TRBD2
CASSLHGSTSGRNNEQFF
TGTGCCAGCAGCCTACACGGATCAACTAGCGGGAGGAACAATGAGCAGTTCTTC
>TRBJ1-6|TRBV7-2|-|-
CASSLYIPQLNSPLHF
TGTGCCAGCAGCTTATATATTCCACAGCTTAATTCACCCCTCCACTTT
>TRBJ2-3|TRBV7-2|-|TRBD2
CASSLGAGGDTQYF
TGTGCCAGCAGCTTAGGCGCGGGAGGAGATACGCAGTATTTT
>TRBJ2-5|TRBV29-1|-|TRBD2
CSVETPSGSETQYF
TGCAGCGTCGAAACCCCTAGCGGGAGTGAGACCCAGTACTTC
>TRBJ1-2|TRBV5-4|-|-
CASSPPRDTGGGYTF
TGTGCCAGCAGCCCCCCCCGGGACACGGGGGGTGGCTACACCTTC
>TRBJ2-7|TRBV2|-|TRBD2
CASSGGLAQGGEQYF
TGTGCCAGCAGTGGGGGACTAGCCCAGGGGGGCGAGCAGTACTTC
>TRBJ1-5|TRBV5-8|-|-
CASGSGQYSNQPQHF
TGTGCCAGCGGATCGGGACAATATAGCAATCAGCCCCAGCATTTT
>TRBJ1-5|TRBV12-3/TRBV12-4|-|-
CASSQAGNQPQHF
TGTGCCAGCAGCCAGGCTGGCAATCAGCCCCAGCATTTT
>TRBJ1-6|TRBV28|-|-
CASSPRDSPLHF
TGTGCCAGCAGCCCCAGGGATTCACCCCTCCACTTT
>TRBJ2-4|TRBV19|-|TRBD1
CASSPRTGENIQYF
TGTGCCAGTAGTCCAAGGACAGGGGAAAACATTCAGTACTTC
>TRBJ2-2|TRBV6-5|few|-
CASSYLFQGGVGELFF
TGTGCCAGCAGTTACTTATTCCAGGGTGGGGTCGGGGAGCTGTTTTTT
>TRBJ2-7|TRBV5-1|-|TRBD2
CASSLGSGTGEQYF
TGTGCCAGCAGCTTGGGGAGCGGGACGGGCGAGCAGTACTTC
>TRBJ2-2|TRBV20-1|-|TRBD2
CSASPRLAGDTGELFF
TGCAGTGCTAGTCCCAGACTAGCGGGGGACACCGGGGAGCTGTTTTTT
>TRBJ1-1|TRBV7-8|-|-
CASSLGQVLLNTEAFF
TGTGCCAGCAGCTTAGGACAGGTACTATTGAACACTGAAGCTTTCTTT
>TRBJ2-7|TRBV29-1|-|-
CSVMRTASSYEQYF
TGCAGCGTAATGAGGACAGCCAGCTCCTACGAGCAGTACTTC
>TRBJ2-3|TRBV6-2/TRBV6-3|-|TRBD2
CASSYAGLAGGPTDTQYF
TGTGCCAGCAGTTACGCGGGACTAGCGGGAGGGCCCACAGATACGCAGTATTTT
>TRBJ2-1|TRBV18|-|TRBD1
CASSVDRGNEQFF
TGTGCCAGCTCAGTCGACAGGGGAAATGAGCAGTTCTTC
>TRBJ2-5|TRBV10-3|once|-
CAISESPLTGLETQYF
TGTGCCATCAGTGAGTCTCCCTTGACAGGACTGGAGACCCAGTACTTC
>TRBJ2-1|TRBV28|few|TRBD1
CASSFEGAYEQFF
TGTGCCAGCAGTTTTGAGGGGGCCTATGAGCAGTTCTTC
>TRBJ2-2|TRBV19|-|-
CASRSGRANTGELFF
TGTGCCAGTAGGTCCGGGAGAGCGAACACCGGGGAGCTGTTTTTT
>TRBJ2-5|TRBV7-2|-|-
CASSRQRETQYF
TGTGCCAGCAGCCGACAGAGGGAGACCCAGTACTTC
>TRBJ2-5|TRBV14|-|TRBD1
CASSSGTGETQYF
TGTGCCAGCAGCTCGGGGACAGGAGAGACCCAGTACTTC
>TRBJ1-4|TRBV18|-|TRBD1
CASSPAGGTANEKLFF
TGTGCCAGCTCACCAGCAGGGGGCACAGCTAATGAAAAACTGTTTTTT
>TRBJ2-1|TRBV27|-|TRBD2
CASSSLAGVSYNEQFF
TGTGCCAGCAGTTCCCTAGCGGGAGTTTCCTACAATGAGCAGTTCTTC
>TRBJ2-3|TRBV7-2|-|-
CASSPGGRQGADTQYF
TGTGCCAGCAGCCCGGGGGGGCGACAGGGCGCAGATACGCAGTATTTT
>TRBJ1-2|TRBV4-2|-|-
CASSQDFSYYGYTF
TGTGCCAGCAGCCAAGATTTTAGCTACTATGGCTACACCTTC
>TRBJ2-3|TRBV2|-|-
CASSEDSYTQYF
TGTGCCAGCAGTGAGGACAGTTATACGCAGTATTTT
>TRBJ1-4|TRBV6-5|once|-
CASSSGQRGDEKLFF
TGTGCCAGCAGTTCCGGACAACGGGGGGATGAAAAACTGTTTTTT
>TRBJ2-5|TRBV2|once|TRBD2
CASSEALGTSGNQETQYF
TGTGCCAGCAGTGAAGCGCTAGGGACTAGCGGTAACCAAGAGACCCAGTACTTC
>TRBJ1-3|TRBV10-1|-|-
CASSDSGSGNTIYF
TGCGCCAGCAGTGACTCCGGCTCTGGAAACACCATATATTTT